Below are 29 T cell receptor beta chains sequenced from a single sample in a study of T cell clonality in common variable immunodeficiency. Using immunoSEQ multiplex PCR, the repertoire was profiled, and TCRdb retains in-frame clones only, with some absent. Sampling found 80,000 or so clones, none seen once. The source material was peripheral blood mononuclear cells. The origin of the receptors is a person aged 18 to 70 in good health.

This clone has ten or more counts. The CDR3 loop is CSAREDRLSPLFF. The sequenced part of the CDR3 DNA is TGCAGTGCTAGAGAGGACAGACTATCACCG. V usage is TRBV20-1 and J usage is TRBJ2-2, with D possibly being TRBD1 (6 bases). The read ends 3 residues early relative to the CDR3; the germline J gene fills the gap. The CDR3 loop spans 13 amino acids. Germline CDR1 DFQATT, CDR2 SNEGSKA (reference sequence).

Comments on this clone: The read falls 3 residues short of the CDR3 end, and the missing part is taken from the germline J gene. The gene calls are TRBV11-2 and TRBJ1-6; 11 bases match TRBD1. This CDR3 is built from 13 residues. Germline loops: CDR1 SGHAT, CDR2 FQNNGV. The CDR3 is CASSFQGQGALHF. The CDR3 DNA, read in part, is TGTGCCAGCAGCTTTCAGGGACAGGGGGCC.

This clone has ten or more counts. The CDR3 extends 3 residues past the end of the read, so its final part is completed from the germline J gene. This sequence joins TRBV20-1 and TRBJ2-1; no clear D. The V end lost 2 bases, the J end lost 5 bases, and 16 bases lay between the germline ends. This CDR3 spans 15 amino acids. The germline gives CDR1 DFQATT, CDR2 SNEGSKA (reference sequence). CDR3 bases read: TGCAGTGCTAGAATGCGGCCCCGAACCCACAATGAG. Protein product: CSARMRPRTHNE. The whole CDR3 is CSARMRPRTHNEQFF.

In its sample, this clone was seen many times. The sequenced fragment ends 3 residues before the CDR3 boundary, so the rest is inferred from the germline J gene. V and J are TRBV19 and TRBJ2-3, with 8 bases aligning to TRBD1. Germline CDR1 reads LNHDA; CDR2 reads SQIVND (reference sequence). This CDR3 has 14 residues. V shed 6 bases and J 2 bases; nucleotides not matched to a gene: 4. The CDR3 bases that were read are TGTGCCAGTAGCAAGGACAGGGTCACAGATACG. Its protein is CASSKDRVTDT. The full CDR3 protein is CASSKDRVTDTQYF. Complete variable domain (other parts from reference TRBV19 and TRBJ2-3): DGGITQSPKYLFRKEGQNVTLSCEQNLNHDAMYWYRQDPGQGLRLIYYSQIVNDFQKGDIAEGYSVSREKKESFPLTVTSAQKNPTAFYLCASSKDRVTDTQYFGPGTRLTVL.

This clone was seen many times. The sequenced fragment ends 3 residues before the CDR3 boundary, so the rest is inferred from the germline J gene. V usage is TRBV7-3 and J usage is TRBJ1-1; D is uncertain. The germline CDR1 and CDR2 sequences are SGHTA and FQGTGA. V lost 0 bases and J lost 4, with 12 bases in between. This CDR3 contains 15 residues. CDR3 sequence reads: CASSLTPGEGTEAFF. CDR3 DNA, as far as it was read: TGTGCCAGCAGCTTAACCCCCGGGGAAGGCACTGAA.

This clone was counted at least ten times. The read ends 3 residues early relative to the CDR3; the germline J gene fills the gap. The V gene is TRBV6-1, the J gene TRBJ1-5; a possible D gene is TRBD1 (6 bases). Germline V gene lookup returns CDR1 MNHNS and CDR2 SASEGT. This CDR3 has 14 amino acids. The V end lost 2 bases, the J end lost 5 bases, and 10 bases lay between the germline ends. The CDR3 DNA, read in part, is TGTGCCAGCAGTGAATGGGGGCTCGATCAGCCC. As protein: CASSEWGLDQP. The full CDR3 reads CASSEWGLDQPQHF.

This clone was detected ten times or more. Read data end 3 residues before the CDR3 end; the end is taken from the germline J gene. This chain links TRBV19 with TRBJ2-5; perhaps TRBD1 as D (5 bases). Germline CDR1 and CDR2: LNHDA and SQIVND (reference sequence). V was pared by 6 bases and J by 2 bases, with 10 bases between. The CDR3 consists of 13 residues. The CDR3 here is CASRRTIQETQYF. CDR3 DNA (partial): TGTGCCAGTAGAAGGACAATACAAGAGACC.

The table lists this clone with many counts. The read halts 3 residues ahead of the CDR3 end, with the missing end drawn from the germline J gene. The gene calls are TRBV7-3 and TRBJ2-2; 13 positions match TRBD2. V lost 3 bases to trimming and J lost 6 bases; unmatched junction nucleotides: 7. Germline CDR1 SGHTA, CDR2 FQGTGA. This CDR3 comprises 17 residues. The CDR3 loop reads CASSFQRLAGGAGELFF. CDR3 DNA, as far as it was read: TGTGCCAGCAGCTTCCAGAGACTAGCGGGAGGAGCCGGGGAG.

This clone was detected many times. Sequencing ends 3 residues short of the CDR3 end; the germline J gene provides the rest. The V gene is TRBV12-3 or TRBV12-4, the J gene TRBJ2-7, with 11 bases lining up with TRBD2. The junction had 10 bases not matched to a gene; V was cut back by 5 bases and J by 4 bases. CDR3 length: 16 amino acids. CDR3: CASSREILAGVYEQYF. CDR3 DNA (partial): TGTGCCAGCAGTCGAGAAATACTAGCGGGAGTATACGAG.

This clone occurred many times. The read ends 3 residues shy of where the CDR3 ends; the end is completed using the germline J gene. J is TRBJ2-2 and V is TRBV19; perhaps TRBD2 as D (6 bases). The CDR3 has 15 amino acids. V was trimmed by 3 bases and J by 3 bases, leaving 11 bases between them. Germline V gene sequence: CDR1 LNHDA, CDR2 SQIVND (reference sequence). CDR3 residues: CASSIGGADTGELFF. CDR3 bases read: TGTGCCAGTAGTATTGGAGGGGCGGACACCGGGGAG. Complete variable domain (other parts from reference TRBV19 and TRBJ2-2): DGGITQSPKYLFRKEGQNVTLSCEQNLNHDAMYWYRQDPGQGLRLIYYSQIVNDFQKGDIAEGYSVSREKKESFPLTVTSAQKNPTAFYLCASSIGGADTGELFFGEGSRLTVL.

This clone was found many times. The missing CDR3 end, 3 residues past where the read stops, is filled in from the germline J gene. This sequence joins TRBV18 and TRBJ2-5; 10 positions match TRBD1. The J segment lost 5 bases and the V segment lost 1 base, leaving 4 bases of the junction unmatched. CDR1 KGHSH and CDR2 LQKENI come from the germline V gene. CDR3 length: 15 residues. CDR3 loop: CASSPRTGGSETQYF. The DNA read from the CDR3 is TGTGCCAGCTCACCACGGACAGGGGGATCGGAGACC. Complete variable domain (other parts from reference TRBV18 and TRBJ2-5): NAGVMQNPRHLVRRRGQEARLRCSPMKGHSHVYWYRQLPEEGLKFMVYLQKENIIDESGMPKERFSAEFPKEGPSILRIQQVVRGDSAAYFCASSPRTGGSETQYFGPGTRLLVL.

The sample holds many counts of this clone. The read ends 3 residues early relative to the CDR3; the germline J gene fills the gap. The rearrangement links TRBV20-1 to TRBJ1-2; 7 positions agree with TRBD1. J lost 4 bases, V lost 2 bases, and 10 bases had no gene match. This CDR3 contains 15 residues. CDR1 is DFQATT and CDR2 is SNEGSKA in the germline V gene (reference sequence). The chain's CDR3 is CSARRTGNSGYGYTF. CDR3 DNA (partial): TGCAGTGCTAGACGGACAGGTAATTCCGGCTATGGC.

In its sample, this clone was seen many times. The read terminates 3 residues before the CDR3 end, so the remaining end is supplied by the germline J gene. The chain combines TRBV29-1 with TRBJ2-1, with a possible D match to TRBD2 (7 bases). The germline V gene encodes CDR1 SQVTM and CDR2 ANQGSEA. This CDR3 has 13 amino acids. Trimming removed 7 bases from V and 6 bases from J, with 16 bases in between. Here the CDR3 reads CSGEGGAGNEQFF. CDR3 DNA (partial): TGCAGCGGGGAAGGGGGGGCAGGCAATGAG.

This clone came up many times. The read ends 3 residues shy of where the CDR3 ends; the end is completed using the germline J gene. V is TRBV5-4 and J is TRBJ1-1, with TRBD1 as a possible D gene (5 bases). This CDR3 region has 15 residues. Trimming cost V 0 bases and J 3 bases, with 12 bases left between them. The germline V gene has CDR1 SGHNT and CDR2 YYREEE (reference sequence). Here the CDR3 reads CASSLEVAGDTEAFF. The covered CDR3 bases are TGTGCCAGCAGCTTGGAGGTGGCGGGGGACACTGAA.

Ten or more counts support this clone. The read ends 3 residues before the CDR3 terminus; that terminus is restored from the germline J gene. This chain connects TRBV20-1 to TRBJ2-5; tentatively, D is TRBD1 (5 bases). The CDR3 has 12 amino acids. CDR1 is DFQATT, CDR2 SNEGSKA, per germline (reference sequence). Partial CDR3 DNA: TGCAGTGCTAGAAACTCAGGGTTAACC. Residues: CSARNSGLT. The CDR3, in full, reads CSARNSGLTQYF.

Many counts were recorded for this clone. The read halts 3 residues ahead of the CDR3 end, with the missing end drawn from the germline J gene. This sequence joins TRBV29-1 and TRBJ1-1; D is possibly TRBD1 (5 bases). Germline assignment: CDR1 SQVTM and CDR2 ANQGSEA. This CDR3 has 13 residues. V lost 3 bases, J lost 0 bases, and 8 bases lay in between. The CDR3 loop reads CSVDGGVNTEAFF. CDR3 DNA, as far as it was read: TGCAGCGTTGATGGGGGGGTGAACACTGAA.

At least ten counts were recorded for this clone. The CDR3 end falls 3 residues outside the read, so it is completed with the germline J gene. V gene TRBV20-1 combines with J gene TRBJ2-7, with D perhaps matching TRBD2 (9 bases). The CDR3 spans 15 residues. Looked up from germline, CDR1 is DFQATT and CDR2 is SNEGSKA (reference sequence). With 6 bases removed from V and 6 bases from J, the gap between germline ends came to 24 bases. The CDR3 DNA, read in part, is TGCAGTGCCACGGCAGGGGGCGGGGGGGGGTTCGAG. Residues: CSATAGGGGGFE. The whole CDR3 reads CSATAGGGGGFEQYF.

This clone was seen repeatedly, ten times or more. The read is 3 residues too short to cover the CDR3 end, so that end is filled in from the germline J gene. The gene calls are TRBV20-1 and TRBJ2-5; perhaps TRBD1 as D (6 bases). The CDR3 runs to 12 residues. CDR1 is DFQATT and CDR2 is SNEGSKA in the germline V gene (reference sequence). The DNA read from the CDR3 is TGCGCAGGGGCTACAGTTCAAGAGACC. Its translation: CAGATVQET. The full CDR3 is CAGATVQETQYF.

This clone was seen many times. The CDR3 end lies 3 residues beyond the end of the read and is filled in from the germline J gene. This chain connects TRBV7-2 to TRBJ2-7, with 8 bases aligning to TRBD2. V was clipped by 4 bases and J by 4 bases; unmatched bases: 6. This CDR3 comprises 14 residues. CDR1 and CDR2 (germline): SGHTA, FQGNSA. The CDR3 here is CASSSGLAPYEQYF. The sequenced part of the CDR3 DNA is TGTGCCAGCAGCTCTGGACTAGCCCCATACGAG.

The table lists this clone with many counts. The read comes to an end 3 residues before the CDR3 does, leaving the germline J gene to fill in the end. V usage is TRBV5-1 and J usage is TRBJ2-3, with D perhaps matching TRBD1 (7 bases). Trimming took off 0 bases at V and 5 bases at J, with 19 bases between the two ends. Germline V gene data show CDR1 as SGHRS and CDR2 as YFSETQ. CDR3 length: 17 residues. CDR3 region: CASSLGAQGTGQDTQYF. The CDR3 bases that were read are TGCGCCAGCAGCTTGGGTGCACAGGGGACTGGGCAAGATACG.

This clone was picked up many times. The read ends 3 residues early relative to the CDR3; the germline J gene fills the gap. The chain combines TRBV30 with TRBJ1-2; TRBD1 is a possible D gene (6 bases). Deletions cut 2 bases from V and 1 base from J, with 8 bases between. Germline CDR1 GTSNPN, CDR2 SVGIG (reference sequence). The CDR3 is 13 residues long. The DNA read from the CDR3 is TGTGCCTGGAGTCCGGACAGTAACTATGGC. As protein: CAWSPDSNYG. The complete CDR3 sequence is CAWSPDSNYGYTF.

This clone was counted at least ten times. Sequencing ends 3 residues short of the CDR3 end; the germline J gene provides the rest. This chain links TRBV14 with TRBJ2-6, with a possible D match to TRBD2 (6 bases). Trimming stripped 2 bases from V and 0 bases from J, with 14 bases between. Germline lookup yields CDR1 SGHDN and CDR2 FVKESK. The CDR3 has 18 amino acids. Partial CDR3 DNA: TGTGCCAGCAGCCAACCGGGACTGAAGTTCTCTGGGGCCAACGTC. Its protein is CASSQPGLKFSGANV. The whole CDR3 region reads CASSQPGLKFSGANVLTF.

This clone was observed at least ten times. The covered CDR3 bases are TGTGCCAGCAAGGGGACAGGGGAGGGTGAG. Translation: CASKGTGEGE. The entire CDR3 sequence reads CASKGTGEGEQFF. The chain recombines TRBV2 with TRBJ2-1; 10 bases map to TRBD1. The read finishes 3 residues shy of the CDR3 end, and the germline J gene is used to complete it. The CDR3 runs to 13 residues. The V and J ends lost 7 bases and 9 bases, in that order; junction bases with no gene match: 6. CDR1 is SNHLY, CDR2 FYNNEI, per germline.

In this sample, this clone turned up many times. The CDR3 is cut off 3 residues early in the read; its end comes from the germline J gene. The V and J genes are TRBV28 and TRBJ1-3; D remains unclear. Trimming removed 8 bases from V and 2 bases from J, with 19 bases in between. The CDR3 loop spans 16 amino acids. Germline CDR1 reads MDHEN; CDR2 reads SYDVKM. CDR3 DNA (partial): TGTGCCAGCTACTCTTCCTTAGTAGAAACTGGAAACACC. Encoded protein: CASYSSLVETGNT. The full CDR3 is CASYSSLVETGNTIYF.

This clone was counted many times. Read sequence stops 3 residues before the CDR3 end, and the germline J gene provides the missing end. The genes are TRBV12-3 or TRBV12-4 and TRBJ2-7, with D possibly matching TRBD1 (6 bases). V dropped 5 bases and J dropped 4 bases, with 12 bases sitting between them. The CDR3 is 13 residues long. The CDR3 sequence: CASSLQQGYEQYF. The sequenced part of the CDR3 DNA is TGTGCCAGCAGTCTTCAACAGGGTTACGAG.

This clone has just a few counts. The read gets to within 3 residues of the CDR3 end, and the germline J gene fills in the rest. The rearrangement uses TRBV7-9 and TRBJ2-7; TRBD2 might be the D (5 bases). The germline gives CDR1 SEHNR, CDR2 FQNEAQ (reference sequence). The CDR3 loop spans 13 amino acids. The V end lost 7 bases, the J end lost 0 bases, and 10 bases lay between the germline ends. The CDR3 bases that were read are TGTGCCAGCACCGGACTGAACTCCTACGAG. Its translation is CASTGLNSYE. The whole CDR3 protein reads CASTGLNSYEQYF.

This clone has at least ten counts. The junction shows a germline mismatch at one end, possibly a read error. The read ends 3 residues shy of where the CDR3 ends; the end is completed using the germline J gene. This chain uses TRBV5-4 with TRBJ1-5, with a tentative D call TRBD1 (5 bases). CDR3 length equals 15 residues. The V gene's germline CDR1 is SGHNT and CDR2 YYREEE (reference sequence). The CDR3 sequence: CASSPGGDSSQPQHF. The CDR3 bases that were read are TGTGCCAGCAGCCCTGGAGGGGATAGCAGTCAGCCC.

This clone was counted many times. The CDR3 goes on 3 residues after the read ends, and that part is filled in from the germline J gene. The rearrangement links TRBV2 to TRBJ2-4; TRBD1 matches at 11 bases. There are 16 residues in the CDR3. Germline assignment: CDR1 SNHLY and CDR2 FYNNEI. V trimming: 6 bases; J trimming: 3 bases; junction bases outside the gene matches: 7. CDR3 bases read: TGTGCCAGCAGGGCGGGACAGGGGGTCGGCAAAAACATT. Its protein is CASRAGQGVGKNI. Given in full, the CDR3 is CASRAGQGVGKNIQYF.

This clone has at least ten counts. The sequenced fragment ends 3 residues before the CDR3 boundary, so the rest is inferred from the germline J gene. The chain recombines TRBV28 with TRBJ1-6; perhaps TRBD1 as D (6 bases). Germline V gives CDR1 MDHEN, CDR2 SYDVKM. Trimming removed 2 bases from V and 0 bases from J, with 17 bases in between. This CDR3 is built from 19 residues. CDR3 DNA, as far as it was read: TGTGCCAGCAGTTTAGGGTACCGGGACACCAGCTCCTATAATTCACCC. Amino acids: CASSLGYRDTSSYNSP. In full, the CDR3 reads CASSLGYRDTSSYNSPLHF.